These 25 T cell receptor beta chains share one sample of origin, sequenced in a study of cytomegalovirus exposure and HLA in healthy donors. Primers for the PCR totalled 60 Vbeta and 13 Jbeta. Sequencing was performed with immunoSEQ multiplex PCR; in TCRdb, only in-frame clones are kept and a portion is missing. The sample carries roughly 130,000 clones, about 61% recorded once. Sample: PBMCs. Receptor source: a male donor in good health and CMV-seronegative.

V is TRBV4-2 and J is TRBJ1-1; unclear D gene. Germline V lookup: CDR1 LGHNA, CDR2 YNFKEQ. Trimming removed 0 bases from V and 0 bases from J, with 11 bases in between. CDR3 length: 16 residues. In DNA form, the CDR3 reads TGTGCCAGCAGCCAAGATCTCGGTAGCTTGAACACTGAAGCTTTCTTT. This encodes CASSQDLGSLNTEAFF.

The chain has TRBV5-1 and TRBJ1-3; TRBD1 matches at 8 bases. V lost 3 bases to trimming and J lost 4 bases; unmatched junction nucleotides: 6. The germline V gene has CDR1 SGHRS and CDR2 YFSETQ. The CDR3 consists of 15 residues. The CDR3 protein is CASSWGDRRGNTIYF. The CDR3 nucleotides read TGCGCCAGCAGCTGGGGGGACAGGAGAGGAAACACCATATATTTT. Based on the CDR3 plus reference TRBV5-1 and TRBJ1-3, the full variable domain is KAGVTQTPRYLIKTRGQQVTLSCSPISGHRSVSWYQQTPGQGLQFLFEYFSETQRNKGNFPGRFSGRQFSNSRSEMNVSTLELGDSALYLCASSWGDRRGNTIYFGEGSWLTVV.

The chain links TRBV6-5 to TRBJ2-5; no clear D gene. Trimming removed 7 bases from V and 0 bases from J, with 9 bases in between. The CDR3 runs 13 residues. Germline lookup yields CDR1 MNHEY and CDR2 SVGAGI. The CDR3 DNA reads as TGTGCCAGCATGCGCGGCGACCAAGAGACCCAGTACTTC. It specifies CASMRGDQETQYF.

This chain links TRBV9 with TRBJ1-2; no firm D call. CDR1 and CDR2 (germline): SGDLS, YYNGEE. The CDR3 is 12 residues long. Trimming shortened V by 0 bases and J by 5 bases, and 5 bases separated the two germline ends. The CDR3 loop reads CASSVGPYGYTF. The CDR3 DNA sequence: TGTGCCAGCAGCGTAGGGCCGTATGGCTACACCTTC.

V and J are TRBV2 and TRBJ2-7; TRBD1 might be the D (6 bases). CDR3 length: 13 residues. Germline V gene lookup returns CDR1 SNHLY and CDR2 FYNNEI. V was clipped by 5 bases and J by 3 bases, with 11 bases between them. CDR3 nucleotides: TGTGCCAGCAGTCGGACAGCATTCTACGAGCAGTACTTC. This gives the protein CASSRTAFYEQYF.

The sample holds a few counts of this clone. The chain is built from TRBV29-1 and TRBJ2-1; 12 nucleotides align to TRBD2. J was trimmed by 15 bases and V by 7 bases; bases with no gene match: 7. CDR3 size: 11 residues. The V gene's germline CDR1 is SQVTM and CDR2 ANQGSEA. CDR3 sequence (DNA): TGCAGCGGATCTAGCGGGGGGGCTGGGTTCTTC. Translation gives CSGSSGGAGFF.

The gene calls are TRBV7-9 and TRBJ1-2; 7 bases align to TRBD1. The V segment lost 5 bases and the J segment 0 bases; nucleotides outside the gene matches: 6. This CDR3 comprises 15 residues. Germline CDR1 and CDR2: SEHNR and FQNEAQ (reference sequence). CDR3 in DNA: TGTGCCAGCAGCCAGGGACAGTCGACTAACTATGGCTACACCTTC. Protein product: CASSQGQSTNYGYTF.

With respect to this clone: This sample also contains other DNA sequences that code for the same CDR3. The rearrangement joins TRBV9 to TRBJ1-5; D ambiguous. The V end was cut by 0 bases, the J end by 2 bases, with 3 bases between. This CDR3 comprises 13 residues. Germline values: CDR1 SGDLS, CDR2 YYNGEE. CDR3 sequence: CASSVAGNQPQHF. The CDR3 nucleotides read TGTGCCAGCAGCGTAGCTGGCAATCAGCCCCAGCATTTT.

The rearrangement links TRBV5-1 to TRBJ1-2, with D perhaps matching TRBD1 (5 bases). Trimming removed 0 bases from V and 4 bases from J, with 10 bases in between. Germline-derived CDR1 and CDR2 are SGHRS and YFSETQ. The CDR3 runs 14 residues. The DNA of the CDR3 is TGCGCCAGCAGCTTGGCGGGGGACCTCTATGGCTACACCTTC. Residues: CASSLAGDLYGYTF.

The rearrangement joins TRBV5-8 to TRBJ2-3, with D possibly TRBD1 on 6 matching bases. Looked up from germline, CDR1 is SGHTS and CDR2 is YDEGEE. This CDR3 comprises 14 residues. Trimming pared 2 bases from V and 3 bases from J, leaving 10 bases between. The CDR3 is CASSFVTGTDTQYF. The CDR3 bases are TGTGCCAGCAGCTTTGTAACAGGGACAGATACGCAGTATTTT.

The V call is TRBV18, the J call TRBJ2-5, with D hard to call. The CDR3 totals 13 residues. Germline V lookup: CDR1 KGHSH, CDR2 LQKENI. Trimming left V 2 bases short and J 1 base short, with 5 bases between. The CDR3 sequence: CASSPESQETQYF. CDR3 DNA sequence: TGTGCCAGCTCACCAGAGAGCCAAGAGACCCAGTACTTC.

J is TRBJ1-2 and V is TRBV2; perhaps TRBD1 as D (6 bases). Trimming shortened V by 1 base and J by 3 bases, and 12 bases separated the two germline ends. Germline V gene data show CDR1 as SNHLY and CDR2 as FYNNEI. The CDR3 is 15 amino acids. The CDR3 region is CASSEDQGSYYGYTF. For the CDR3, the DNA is TGTGCCAGCAGTGAAGATCAGGGGAGTTACTATGGCTACACCTTC.

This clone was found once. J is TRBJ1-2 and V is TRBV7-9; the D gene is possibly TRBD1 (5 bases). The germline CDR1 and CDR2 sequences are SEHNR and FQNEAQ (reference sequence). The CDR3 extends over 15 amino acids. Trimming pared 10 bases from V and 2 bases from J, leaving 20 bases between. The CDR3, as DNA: TGTGCCACCTACGCCGGTAGGGGTGAGAACTATGGCTACACCTTC. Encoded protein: CATYAGRGENYGYTF.

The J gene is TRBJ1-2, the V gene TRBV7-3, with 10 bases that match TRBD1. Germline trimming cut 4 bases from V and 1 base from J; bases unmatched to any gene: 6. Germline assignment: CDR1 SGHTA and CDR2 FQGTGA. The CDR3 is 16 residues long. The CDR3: CASSSTGGRLNYGYTF. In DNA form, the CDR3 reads TGTGCCAGCAGCTCGACAGGGGGCCGCCTTAACTATGGCTACACCTTC.

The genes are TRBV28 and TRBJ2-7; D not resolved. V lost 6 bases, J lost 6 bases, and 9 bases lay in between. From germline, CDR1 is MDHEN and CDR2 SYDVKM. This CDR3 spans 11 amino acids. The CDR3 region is CASRITGEQYF. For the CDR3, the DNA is TGTGCCAGCAGAATTACTGGCGAGCAGTACTTC.

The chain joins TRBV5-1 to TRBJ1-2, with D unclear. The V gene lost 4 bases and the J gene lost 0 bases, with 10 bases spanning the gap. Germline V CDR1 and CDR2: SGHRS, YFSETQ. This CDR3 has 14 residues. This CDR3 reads CASSAETANYGYTF. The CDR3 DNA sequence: TGCGCCAGCAGCGCGGAAACCGCTAACTATGGCTACACCTTC.

The CDR3 loop is CASSSGQTNTEAFF. As DNA, the CDR3 is TGCGCCAGCAGCTCGGGACAGACTAACACTGAAGCTTTCTTT. The chain employs TRBV5-1 and TRBJ1-1; 7 bases fit TRBD1. The germline V gene encodes CDR1 SGHRS and CDR2 YFSETQ. This CDR3 region has 14 residues. Trimming cost V 3 bases and J 2 bases; bases outside gene matches: 4.

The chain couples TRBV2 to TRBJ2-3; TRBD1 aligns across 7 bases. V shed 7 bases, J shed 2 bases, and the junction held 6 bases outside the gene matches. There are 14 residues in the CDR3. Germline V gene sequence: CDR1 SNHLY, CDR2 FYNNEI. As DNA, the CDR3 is TGTGCCAGCACCAAGGGGGCCCACACAGATACGCAGTATTTT. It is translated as CASTKGAHTDTQYF.

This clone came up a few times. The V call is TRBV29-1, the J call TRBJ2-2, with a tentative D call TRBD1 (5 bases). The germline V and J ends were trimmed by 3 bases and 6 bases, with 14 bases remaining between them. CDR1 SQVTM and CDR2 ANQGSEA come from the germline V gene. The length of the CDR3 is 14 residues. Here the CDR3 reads CSVEVGRAAGELFF. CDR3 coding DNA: TGCAGCGTTGAGGTGGGCAGGGCGGCCGGGGAGCTGTTTTTT.

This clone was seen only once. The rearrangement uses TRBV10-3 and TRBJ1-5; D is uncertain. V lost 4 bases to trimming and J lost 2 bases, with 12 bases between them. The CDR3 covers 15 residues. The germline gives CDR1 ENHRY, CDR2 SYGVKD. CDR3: CAISGEGMGNQPQHF. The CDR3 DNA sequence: TGTGCCATCAGTGGCGAGGGTATGGGCAATCAGCCCCAGCATTTT.

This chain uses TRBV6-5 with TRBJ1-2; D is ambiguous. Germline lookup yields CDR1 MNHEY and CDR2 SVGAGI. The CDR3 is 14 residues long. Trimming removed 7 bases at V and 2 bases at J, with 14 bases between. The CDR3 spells CASTSPTQNYGYTF. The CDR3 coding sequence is TGTGCCAGCACCTCCCCGACACAAAACTATGGCTACACCTTC.

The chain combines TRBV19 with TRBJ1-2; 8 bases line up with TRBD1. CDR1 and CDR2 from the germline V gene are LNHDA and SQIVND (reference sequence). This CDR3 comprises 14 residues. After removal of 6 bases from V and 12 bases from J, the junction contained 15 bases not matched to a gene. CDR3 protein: CASRPRTGSMSHTF. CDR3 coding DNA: TGTGCCAGTAGACCTCGGACAGGGTCTATGTCCCACACCTTC.

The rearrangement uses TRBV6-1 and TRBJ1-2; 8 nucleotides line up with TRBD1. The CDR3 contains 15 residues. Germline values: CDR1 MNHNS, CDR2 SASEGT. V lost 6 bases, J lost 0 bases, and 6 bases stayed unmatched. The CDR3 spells CASRRDRNPNYGYTF. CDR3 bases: TGTGCCAGCAGACGGGACAGGAACCCTAACTATGGCTACACCTTC.

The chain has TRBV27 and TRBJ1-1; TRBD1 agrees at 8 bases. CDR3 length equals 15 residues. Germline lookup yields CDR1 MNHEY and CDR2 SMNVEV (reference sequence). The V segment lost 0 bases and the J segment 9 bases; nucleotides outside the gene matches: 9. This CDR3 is CASSLSAGGAFQAFF. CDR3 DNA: TGTGCCAGCAGTTTATCGGCAGGGGGCGCGTTTCAAGCTTTCTTT.

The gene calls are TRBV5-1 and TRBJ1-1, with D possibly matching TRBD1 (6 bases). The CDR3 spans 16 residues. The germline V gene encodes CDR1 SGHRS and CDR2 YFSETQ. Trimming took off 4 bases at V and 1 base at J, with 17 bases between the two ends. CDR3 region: CASSPGGAVPNTEAFF. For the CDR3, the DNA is TGCGCCAGCAGCCCCGGGGGGGCAGTTCCGAACACTGAAGCTTTCTTT.